This T cell receptor beta chain was recovered during a study of T-cell reconstitution after alpha-beta-depleted transplantation in children. Study-wide points: Surviving recipient T cells and thymic progenitors underlay high day-60 TCRbeta diversity in some patients. Several hundred rapidly expanded clones from non-depleted graft cells reportedly supplied alpha-beta T cells about two months post-transplant. From newly produced T cells came most of the T-cell counts and diversity one year after transplant.

Researchers prepared the TCRbeta library using unique molecular identifiers, the study reports. In TCRdb, the PCR reads were re-called with MiXCR into one record per CDR3 protein. This table holds roughly 790,000 distinct CDR3 sequences, about 15% found once. In regard to this clonotype: The antigen remains unidentified.

The CDR3 extends over 14 amino acids. V trimming: 7 bases; J trimming: 4 bases; junction bases outside the gene matches: 10. Germline loops: CDR1 MNHNS, CDR2 SASEGT. The rearrangement links TRBV6-1 to TRBJ2-7, with TRBD1 matching 7 bases. The sequence came from a male patient under 18 who had a stem cell transplant for acute lymphoblastic leukemia, so the T cells may come from the graft donor. Sequences were derived from PBMCs, mostly from graft donor cells, sampled 360 days after TCRalphabeta/CD19-depleted stem cell transplant. CDR3 residues: CASNLQGPPYEQYF. The CDR3 DNA reads as TGTGCCAGCAACCTACAGGGGCCCCCTTACGAGCAGTACTTC.